This TCR beta chain derives from a study of beta chain features in type 1 diabetes. Study-wide results and limits: Type 1 diabetes patients showed a moderate but significant shortening of TCRB CDR3s in all four CD4+ subsets.

The investigators reverse transcribed all of the isolated RNA, so they sequenced expressed TCRB transcripts. Libraries were prepared by immunoSEQ multiplex PCR; TCRdb keeps only in-frame clonotypes and omits some of them. The profile shows about 340,000 clones, approximately 15% of them singletons. Per the germline V gene, CDR1 is LGHNA and CDR2 is YNFKEQ. V dropped 6 bases and J dropped 3 bases, with 14 bases sitting between them. CDR3 length equals 14 residues. This clone has just a few counts. Its antigen is unidentified. This receptor was obtained from a woman under 30 with type 1 diabetes. The V gene is TRBV4-2, the J gene TRBJ1-2; D is perhaps TRBD1 (6 bases). Source material: naive CD4+ T cells from blood. CDR3 in amino acids: CASRHTGKDYGYTF. The CDR3 nucleotides are TGTGCCAGCAGACATACAGGGAAGGACTATGGCTACACCTTC.